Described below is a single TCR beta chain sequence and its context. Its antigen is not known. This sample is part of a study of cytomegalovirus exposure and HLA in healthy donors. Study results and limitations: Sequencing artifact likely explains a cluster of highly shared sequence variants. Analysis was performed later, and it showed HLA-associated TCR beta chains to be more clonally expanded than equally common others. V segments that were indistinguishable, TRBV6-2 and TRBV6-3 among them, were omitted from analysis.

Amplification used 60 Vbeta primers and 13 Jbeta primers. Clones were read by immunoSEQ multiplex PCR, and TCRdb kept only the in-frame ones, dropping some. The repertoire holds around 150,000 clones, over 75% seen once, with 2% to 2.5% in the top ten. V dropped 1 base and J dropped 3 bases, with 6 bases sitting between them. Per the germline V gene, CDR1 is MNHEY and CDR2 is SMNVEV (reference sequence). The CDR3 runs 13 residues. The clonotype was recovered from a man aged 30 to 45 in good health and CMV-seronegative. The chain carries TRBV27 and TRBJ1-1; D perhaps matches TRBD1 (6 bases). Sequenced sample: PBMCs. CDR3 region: CASSLYRDTEAFF. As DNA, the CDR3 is TGTGCCAGCAGTTTATACAGGGACACTGAAGCTTTCTTT.